Detailed here is one TCR beta chain. What antigen it recognizes has not been identified. No clone much larger than this one lies a single base away; base qualities are absent. The sample originates from a study of T cells in Graves' hyperthyroidism and ophthalmopathy (dated by TCRdb to 2018 to 2020). Regarding the study in general: Peripheral blood samples were taken at initial diagnosis, before any treatment was given. Following sampling, methimazole starting at 30 mg daily was given to hyperthyroidism patients, and high-dose intravenous methylprednisolone was given to ophthalmopathy patients. The study also compared thyroid tissue and blood T-cell repertoires from more than five Graves' hyperthyroidism patients. TCR V-J signatures able to tell the groups apart were searched for in a discovery cohort of about a hundred patients, of whom fewer than 45 had Graves' ophthalmopathy and about 55 had stable Graves' hyperthyroidism. For training and testing, the 95 to 100 patients in the discovery cohort were randomly divided in a 7:3 ratio. The paper reports TCR Vbeta CDR3 sequencing of 135 peripheral blood samples: approximately 41 ophthalmopathy, about 75 hyperthyroidism and about 17 progressor patients. Whether ophthalmopathy could be predicted prospectively was tested in an independent validation cohort made up of 18 to 20 hyperthyroidism patients plus 17 patients who later progressed to ophthalmopathy. Overall results and qualifications from the work: In validation, the model predicted progression to ophthalmopathy a median of about 6 months before onset, with around 70% sensitivity and roughly 79% specificity. Sample size was not statistically predetermined, and blinding of investigators to group allocation was not performed. Blood samples also contained most of the expanded thyroid clonotypes (frequency above 0.001), which suggests that blood repertoires may reflect thyroid immune responses. Ophthalmopathy was separated from stable hyperthyroidism by a 13 V-J signature model, with around 90% sensitivity and 81% to 82% specificity obtained in cross-validation and 80%/75% obtained in testing.

Hyperthyroidism patients were aged 18 to 65 years and newly diagnosed, with disease duration of less than 2 months. Patients with uncontrolled infections, other autoimmune diseases, pregnancy or lactation were excluded. Diagnoses were based on clinical symptoms, serum thyroxine and TRAb, thyroid ultrasound and orbital computed tomography. Blood from progressor patients was collected at the time of first diagnosis with hyperthyroidism, before any ophthalmopathy symptoms had appeared. PBMCs were separated from about 10 ml of fresh peripheral blood using Ficoll-Paque density gradient centrifugation. Progressor patients were defined as those initially diagnosed with Graves' hyperthyroidism in whom ophthalmopathy developed during follow-up. Total RNA was extracted using Trizol reagent, and RNA quality was assessed on an Agilent 2100 Bioanalyzer. The TCR beta CDR3 regions were amplified from RNA transcripts. The TCR CDR3 was subjected to a first round of RT-PCR using the HTBI primer set and the Qiagen OneStep RT-PCR kit. A second multiplex PCR round built the libraries, followed by size selection and purification. Sequencing of the libraries was done on an Illumina HiSeq2000 using paired-end 100 bp reads. The original pipeline was this. Raw data were processed with SOAPnuke, discarding reads with adapters, uncalled bases, mean Phred below 15, or no exact constant-primer or identifier match. High-quality paired reads were merged with COPE v1.2.5, and unique nucleotide sequences were defined as clonotypes. Clonotypes were aligned to IMGT TRBV, TRBD and TRBJ reference segments using MiTCR v1.1. Analysis was restricted to V-J combinations with a frequency above 0.0001, which covered about 99% of repertoires. A TCS score was defined as the ratio of F50 (clonal expansion) to E x V (chaos), with BLOSUM62-based TCRdist applied between CDR3 peptides within each V-J. Welch's t-statistics and random forest reduced 500 to 650 V-J features to 13, which were used in a naive Bayes classifier (R e1071). Thyroid-blood repertoire similarity was quantified with the Morisita-Horn index. The public reads were reprocessed in TCRdb via fastp at Q25 and MiXCR, keeping in-frame beta chains. Merged by CDR3 protein, the rows form single entries marked with the most common genes and DNA. TCRdb assigned the V and J calls; the authors' analysis was not used. Recorded for this sample are some 24,000 distinct CDR3 sequences; 45% to 55% of them occurred a single time. The ten top clones hold approximately 25% of the sample.

Reading the germline V gene gives CDR1 SGHVT and CDR2 SQSDAQ. Counted from cysteine to phenylalanine, this CDR3 has 19 amino acids. Of the read, only the CDR3 DNA is kept; its 57 bases are in frame from base 1. The germline V end is reduced by 5 bases and the J end by 2 bases; junction bases left unmatched: 14. This TCR was recovered from a woman aged 40 to 49 with Graves' hyperthyroidism that later progressed to Graves' ophthalmopathy. Sequenced sample: blood. Recombination connected TRBV7-4 to TRBJ2-2; 10 bases in between match TRBD1. The DNA is TGTGCCAGCAGCCCACGTAGGGTGGGACAGGGGTTTAACACCGGGGAGCTGTTTTTT. The translation is CASSPRRVGQGFNTGELFF.